Shown below are 10 T cell receptor beta chains from a single sample sequenced in a study of cytomegalovirus exposure and HLA in healthy donors (dated 2017 in TCRdb). The library was generated by the immunoSEQ multiplex PCR assay. A mixture of 60 forward primers for TCR Vbeta segments and 13 reverse primers for TCR Jbeta segments was used in the multiplex PCR. TCRdb retrieved this table from immuneACCESS and kept in-frame rearrangements only. Not all clones are present; in checked studies, unresolved V genes account for under half, and no reason is known for the remainder. Across this sample there are under 60,000 clones, with almost 85% seen only once. The ten top clones hold 2.5% to 3% of the sample. The sequenced sample consisted of PBMCs. The receptors derive from a man between 45 and 60 years old in good health and CMV-seronegative.

This clone was observed a single time. The chain has TRBV6-4 and TRBJ2-2; weak D call: TRBD1 (5 bases). Trimming left V 7 bases short and J 4 bases short, with 16 bases between. The CDR3 sequence is 15 residues long. Germline loops: CDR1 MRHNA, CDR2 SNTAGT. CDR3 loop: CASMGPSRGTGELFF. CDR3 nucleotide sequence: TGTGCCAGCATGGGGCCGTCGAGAGGCACCGGGGAGCTGTTTTTT.

The chain recombines TRBV5-1 with TRBJ1-1; the D gene is possibly TRBD1 (5 bases). The germline V gene encodes CDR1 SGHRS and CDR2 YFSETQ. This CDR3 is 16 amino acids long. Trimming shortened V by 4 bases and J by 0 bases, and 16 bases separated the two germline ends. The DNA of the CDR3 is TGCGCCAGCAGCCATGGTCGGGGGGGTGTGAACACTGAAGCTTTCTTT. It translates to CASSHGRGGVNTEAFF.

This chain joins TRBV14 and TRBJ2-3; D might be TRBD1 (6 bases). Germline-derived CDR1 and CDR2 are SGHDN and FVKESK. The CDR3 has 12 residues. Between the trimmed V and J ends, which lost 4 bases and 10 bases, there was a span of 12 bases. The CDR3 sequence: CASSPTGWAQYF. CDR3 sequence (DNA): TGTGCCAGCAGCCCAACAGGGTGGGCGCAGTATTTT.

The rearrangement links TRBV7-3 to TRBJ2-1; 9 bases are a match to TRBD1. CDR1 SGHTA and CDR2 FQGTGA come from the germline V gene. The CDR3 is 13 residues long. V trimming: 5 bases; J trimming: 8 bases; junction bases outside the gene matches: 4. The CDR3: CASSPQGAYEQFF. The DNA for the CDR3 is TGTGCCAGCAGCCCACAGGGGGCCTATGAGCAGTTCTTC. Full variable domain (rest looked up from reference TRBV7-3 and TRBJ2-1): GAGVSQTPSNKVTEKGKYVELRCDPISGHTALYWYRQSLGQGPEFLIYFQGTGAADDSGLPNDRFFAVRPEGSVSTLKIQRTERGDSAVYLCASSPQGAYEQFFGPGTRLTVL.

The chain couples TRBV27 to TRBJ2-3, with 8 positions matching TRBD2. Trimming took 7 bases from V and 6 from J; bases not matched to a gene: 12. The CDR3 runs to 15 residues. The germline gives CDR1 MNHEY, CDR2 SMNVEV (reference sequence). Here the CDR3 reads CASKPGGGGSDTQYF. CDR3 DNA: TGTGCCAGCAAGCCCGGGGGCGGGGGGTCGGATACGCAGTATTTT.

The rearrangement joins TRBV4-1 to TRBJ2-7; 8 bases align to TRBD1. V shed 1 base, J shed 1 base, and the junction held 6 bases outside the gene matches. This CDR3 is built from 16 residues. Looked up from germline, CDR1 is MGHRA and CDR2 is YSYEKL. The CDR3 bases are TGCGCCAGCAGCCAAGGCCGGGACAGGCCGTCCTACGAGCAGTACTTC. It specifies CASSQGRDRPSYEQYF.

The V and J genes are TRBV7-9 and TRBJ1-2; D is unresolved. Deletions cut 3 bases from V and 6 bases from J, with 8 bases between. Germline lookup yields CDR1 SEHNR and CDR2 FQNEAQ (reference sequence). This CDR3 spans 12 amino acids. CDR3 in amino acids: CASSFEGDGYTF. In nucleotides, the CDR3 is TGTGCCAGCAGCTTTGAGGGCGATGGCTACACCTTC.

This clone was picked up a small number of times. The chain has TRBV4-1 and TRBJ1-5; tentative D call: TRBD1 (6 bases). The CDR3 consists of 15 residues. Germline-derived CDR1 and CDR2 are MGHRA and YSYEKL. V lost 3 bases and J lost 2, with 11 bases in between. CDR3 nucleotides: TGCGCCAGCAGCCATAACAGGGATGGCAATCAGCCCCAGCATTTT. It specifies CASSHNRDGNQPQHF.

This rearrangement joins TRBV23-1 to TRBJ2-7; 7 nucleotides agree with TRBD1. TRBV23-1 is an ORF for which the function is uncertain. Germline trimming cut 0 bases from V and 5 bases from J; bases unmatched to any gene: 4. The CDR3 is made up of 14 amino acids. CDR3 loop: CASSQSTGRHEQYF. The CDR3 DNA is TGCGCCAGCAGTCAATCGACAGGGCGCCACGAGCAGTACTTC.

This clone was seen once. The gene calls are TRBV30 and TRBJ1-4; 7 bases match TRBD1. CDR1 and CDR2 (germline): GTSNPN, SVGIG (reference sequence). V was pared by 2 bases and J by 4 bases, with 4 bases of the junction left unmatched. The CDR3 runs 14 residues. CDR3 sequence: CAWSPGGLNEKLFF. Here the CDR3 DNA reads TGTGCCTGGAGTCCAGGGGGGCTTAATGAAAAACTGTTTTTT. Full variable domain (missing parts from reference TRBV30 and TRBJ1-4): SQTIHQWPATLVQPVGSPLSLECTVEGTSNPNLYWYRQAAGRGLQLLFYSVGIGQISSEVPQNLSASRPQDRQFILSSKKLLLSDSGFYLCAWSPGGLNEKLFFGSGTQLSVL.